The present T cell receptor (beta chain) was sequenced within a study of OX40 agonist ivuxolimab in advanced cancers. Findings and limits, study-wide: Expanded peripheral T cells had an undetermined antigen specificity. The study found that CD8+ T cells averaged more expanded clones than CD4+.

As for this clone: The target antigen is unknown.

V lost 4 bases to trimming and J lost 1 base, with 10 bases between them. The germline V gene encodes CDR1 MNHNY and CDR2 SVGAGI (reference sequence). The CDR3 is 14 amino acids. The repertoire was sequenced with immunoSEQ multiplex PCR; TCRdb's copy has only in-frame clones and lacks some. The sample includes 30,000 to 35,000 clones, around 85% of them seen just once. Material: CD4+ or CD8+ T cells sorted from blood, obtained in a trial of the OX40 agonist ivuxolimab. The clonotype originates from an adult with an advanced solid tumor such as melanoma, head and neck, liver or kidney cancer. The rearrangement links TRBV6-6 to TRBJ1-1; D uncertain. The CDR3 spells CASSSNQRNTEAFF. CDR3 DNA: TGTGCCAGCAGTTCAAACCAGAGGAACACTGAAGCTTTCTTT.